One sample yielded the 15 T cell receptor beta chains listed below, sequenced in a study of blood T cell repertoires in COVID-19 (dated by TCRdb to 2018 to 2021). The method behind the library was the immunoSEQ multiplex PCR assay. The table comes from immuneACCESS by way of TCRdb, which keeps in-frame sequences with V and J called. Part of the clones is missing from these tables; in studies checked, under half for an unresolved V gene and the rest for unknown reasons. The table for this sample lists nearly 65,000 clones; about 81% of them were counted only once. Clones ranked in the top ten supply 12% of the sample. Specimen: peripheral blood. These receptors all come from a human donor in a cohort sampled during active COVID-19.

This clone has only a few counts. The V call is TRBV5-1, the J call TRBJ2-5, with D possibly TRBD2 on 5 matching bases. The CDR3 totals 15 residues. In germline, CDR1 is SGHRS, CDR2 YFSETQ. Trimming left V 3 bases short and J 2 bases short, with 14 bases between. For the CDR3, the DNA is TGCGCCAGCAGCTCAATGTATTCGGGGCAAGAGACCCAGTACTTC. Translated, it gives CASSSMYSGQETQYF. The full variable domain, its missing parts supplied by reference TRBV5-1 and TRBJ2-5, is KAGVTQTPRYLIKTRGQQVTLSCSPISGHRSVSWYQQTPGQGLQFLFEYFSETQRNKGNFPGRFSGRQFSNSRSEMNVSTLELGDSALYLCASSSMYSGQETQYFGPGTRLLVL.

This clone was counted between two and nine times. This chain joins TRBV2 and TRBJ2-7; 11 positions match TRBD1. Germline loops: CDR1 SNHLY, CDR2 FYNNEI. This CDR3 contains 14 residues. The junction had 4 bases not matched to a gene; V was cut back by 5 bases and J by 4 bases. This CDR3 reads CASSTDRGPYEQYF. The CDR3 bases are TGTGCCAGCAGTACGGACAGGGGGCCTTACGAGCAGTACTTC. The variable domain in full, with the rest retrieved from reference TRBV2 and TRBJ2-7, is EPEVTQTPSHQVTQMGQEVILRCVPISNHLYFYWYRQILGQKVEFLVSFYNNEISEKSEIFDDQFSVERPDGSNFTLKIRSTKLEDSAMYFCASSTDRGPYEQYFGPGTRLTVT.

The chain recombines TRBV6-6 with TRBJ2-7; D is possibly TRBD1 (6 bases). The CDR3 totals 12 residues. The germline V gene has CDR1 MNHNY and CDR2 SVGAGI (reference sequence). Trimming took 6 bases from V and 2 from J, leaving 8 bases between them. CDR3 sequence (DNA): TGTGCCAGCAGCCGGGACACCTACGAGCAGTACTTC. It specifies CASSRDTYEQYF.

CDR3 amino acids: CASSQEINRPTDTQYF. The CDR3 DNA follows: TGCGCCAGCAGCCAAGAAATAAACAGGCCCACAGATACGCAGTATTTT. The chain carries TRBV4-3 and TRBJ2-3, with D possibly matching TRBD1 (5 bases). Germline CDR1 LGHNA, CDR2 YSLEER. Between the trimmed V and J ends, which lost 0 bases and 2 bases, there was a span of 12 bases. This CDR3 spans 16 amino acids.

This clone showed up just a few times. This chain uses TRBV4-1 with TRBJ2-7; the D gene is possibly TRBD2 (6 bases). CDR1 MGHRA and CDR2 YSYEKL come from the germline V gene. The CDR3 is 15 amino acids. V was clipped by 3 bases and J by 2 bases, with 14 bases between them. CDR3 coding DNA: TGCGCCAGCAGCCACCAGCCGGGACTCACCTACGAGCAGTACTTC. Translated: CASSHQPGLTYEQYF.

The V call is TRBV28, the J call TRBJ2-3; D is possibly TRBD2 (5 bases). V dropped 7 bases and J dropped 2 bases, with 16 bases sitting between them. This CDR3 spans 15 amino acids. Germline V lookup: CDR1 MDHEN, CDR2 SYDVKM. The DNA for the CDR3 is TGTGCCAGCACGACCCTGGAGGTCACCACAGATACGCAGTATTTT. This gives the protein CASTTLEVTTDTQYF.

This rearrangement joins TRBV12-3 or TRBV12-4 to TRBJ2-7; possible D gene TRBD2, 5 bases. Between the trimmed V and J ends, which lost 5 bases and 5 bases, there was a span of 7 bases. There are 11 residues in the CDR3. In DNA, the CDR3 is TGTGCCAGCAGTGGACTTAACGAGCAGTACTTC. It specifies CASSGLNEQYF.

The chain's CDR3 is CASSLEAGSDEQYF. CDR3 coding DNA: TGTGCCAGCAGTTTAGAAGCGGGAAGCGACGAGCAGTACTTC. V usage is TRBV28 and J usage is TRBJ2-7; TRBD2 agrees at 7 bases. The V gene's germline CDR1 is MDHEN and CDR2 SYDVKM. CDR3 length equals 14 residues. After removal of 2 bases from V and 5 bases from J, the junction contained 6 bases not matched to a gene.

This clone appeared once. The rearrangement joins TRBV7-2 to TRBJ2-5; 9 bases align to TRBD2. CDR1 SGHTA and CDR2 FQGNSA come from the germline V gene. The CDR3 runs 14 residues. The V and J ends lost 8 bases and 3 bases, in that order; junction bases with no gene match: 7. In DNA, the CDR3 is TGTGCCAGCCGTAGAGCGGGGGGAAAAGAGACCCAGTACTTC. Translating gives CASRRAGGKETQYF.

The chain joins TRBV25-1 to TRBJ1-5; 9 bases are shared with TRBD1. The CDR3 is made up of 16 amino acids. V lost 6 bases, J lost 0 bases, and 6 bases stayed unmatched. Germline-derived CDR1 and CDR2 are MGHDK and SYGVNS. CDR3: CASRVNRGPSNQPQHF. CDR3 in DNA: TGTGCCAGCAGGGTAAACAGGGGGCCTAGCAATCAGCCCCAGCATTTT.

J is TRBJ1-6 and V is TRBV19; possibly TRBD1 for D (5 bases). The CDR3 consists of 15 residues. Trimming left V 0 bases short and J 6 bases short, with 9 bases between. Germline CDR1 reads LNHDA; CDR2 reads SQIVND (reference sequence). CDR3 nucleotides: TGTGCCAGTAGTATAGATCGGGGGACTAATTCACCCCTCCACTTT. As protein: CASSIDRGTNSPLHF.

A single count supports this clone. The chain combines TRBV10-2 with TRBJ1-3; D is uncertain. The germline CDR1 and CDR2 sequences are WSHSY and SAAADI. Trimming shortened V by 4 bases and J by 4 bases, and 2 bases separated the two germline ends. The CDR3 spans 11 residues. The CDR3: CASSAGNTIYF. CDR3 DNA: TGCGCCAGCAGTGCAGGAAACACCATATATTTT.

This clone was counted once. V gene TRBV4-3 combines with J gene TRBJ2-3; possible D gene TRBD2, 5 bases. Germline V CDR1 and CDR2: LGHNA, YSLEER. V dropped 4 bases and J dropped 2 bases, with 13 bases sitting between them. CDR3 length: 15 amino acids. The CDR3 reads CASSPQLGPTDTQYF. As DNA, the CDR3 is TGCGCCAGCAGCCCCCAACTAGGACCCACAGATACGCAGTATTTT.

The chain employs TRBV24-1 and TRBJ2-5, with 8 bases fitting TRBD2. Germline V gene sequence: CDR1 KGHDR, CDR2 SFDVKD. J was trimmed by 2 bases and V by 9 bases; bases with no gene match: 7. The CDR3 is 14 amino acids. CDR3 amino acids: CATDGGGRQETQYF. As DNA, the CDR3 is TGTGCCACCGACGGGGGGGGGCGGCAAGAGACCCAGTACTTC.

The chain recombines TRBV19 with TRBJ2-1; TRBD2 agrees at 10 bases. After removal of 4 bases from V and 4 bases from J, the junction contained 4 bases not matched to a gene. This CDR3 is 15 amino acids long. Germline V gives CDR1 LNHDA, CDR2 SQIVND (reference sequence). The CDR3 reads CASSTASGRYNEQFF. In DNA, the CDR3 is TGTGCCAGTAGTACGGCTAGCGGGAGATACAATGAGCAGTTCTTC.